What follows describes a single T cell receptor beta chain. The CDR3 runs to 14 residues. Trimming cost V 5 bases and J 8 bases, with 16 bases left between them. Germline lookup yields CDR1 SGHTA and CDR2 FQGNSA. This entry belongs to a study of T-cell memory formation after mild COVID-19. TCRdb recomputed calls from the 5' RACE reads with MiXCR, one row per CDR3 protein. Of about 360,000 distinct CDR3 sequences detected, about 15% appear once; the ten largest clones hold around 22%. The chain couples TRBV7-2 to TRBJ1-3, with a weak D call TRBD1 (5 bases). The sequenced material came from PBMCs or a T cell subset sorted from them (not recorded which). This TCR derives from a man younger than 35 who had mild COVID-19 (a few samples of this study predate the infection). Cell type and time point are not known. CDR3 amino acids: CASSRPGPGDTIYF. For the CDR3, the DNA is TGTGCCAGCAGCCGACCGGGGCCCGGGGACACCATATATTTT. Together with reference TRBV7-2 and TRBJ1-3, the CDR3 gives the full variable domain: GAGVSQSPSNKVTEKGKDVELRCDPISGHTALYWYRQSLGQGLEFLIYFQGNSAPDKSGLPSDRFSAERTGGSVSTLTIQRTQQEDSAVYLCASSRPGPGDTIYFGEGSWLTVV.